This T cell receptor (beta chain) stems from a study of blood T cell repertoires in COVID-19 (dated by TCRdb to the early 2020s). Study-wide context: Samples covering the acute and convalescent phases of COVID-19 were provided by collaborators in the United States, Italy and Spain. The prospective study material was composed of cDNA or gDNA derived from T cells, B-cell-depleted T cells, or PBMCs. Subjects who had been exposed to COVID-19, were actively infected with it, or had recovered from it provided the deeply sampled blood TCRbeta repertoires that made up the dataset. A freely available public database, intended as a resource for researchers studying the immune response to SARS-CoV-2, is where the repertoires were released. Samples came from the ongoing ImmuneRACE study (first 160 participants) plus 1,254 subjects from 6 global collaborators. A de-identified subject ID, COVID-19 status, age in years and sex were almost always included in the sample metadata. HLA class I and class II types, where available, came from metadata supplied by the sample provider rather than from assay-based typing. General study outcomes and caveats: Clinical and demographic metadata were provided uncurated, with the amount varying by source and participant.

Its CDR3 holds 16 amino acids, cysteine through phenylalanine. Only the CDR3 DNA is retained, 48 bases long and in frame from the first base. CDR1 SGHAT and CDR2 FQNNGV were looked up in the germline V gene. V is pruned by 5 bases and J by 6 bases, leaving 10 bases of the junction without a gene match. TCRbeta CDR3 regions were amplified from genomic DNA by means of the immunoSEQ Assay, a bias-controlled multiplex PCR. The original pipeline was this. The number of nucleated cells in each sample was estimated by amplification of reference gene primers within the assay. To quantify the absolute abundance of each unique TCRbeta CDR3 rearrangement, sequence reads were collapsed and filtered. Productive Simpson clonality was computed per sample as the square root of Simpson's diversity index over productive rearrangements. TCRdb stores this immuneACCESS table with in-frame sequences only. Part of the clones is absent; in the studies checked, under half of the shortfall reflects unresolved V genes, and no reason is known for the rest. D and trimming were read from the DNA, whereas the V and J calls and clone size are those reported in that table. This sample comprises 68,000 or so clones, roughly 85% of them detected only once. More than 25% of the sample rests with the top ten.

Collaborating institutions collected whole blood in K2EDTA tubes following their own protocols. For TCRbeta analysis, collaborators shipped samples in one of three forms: frozen whole blood, isolated PBMCs, or DNA extracted from either of those sample types. On this clone: Its antigen has not been determined. Base quality data are lacking; no much larger clone is found one base away.

This clonotype was obtained from a human donor in a cohort sampled during active COVID-19. Sample: peripheral blood. This chain joins TRBV11-2 to TRBJ2-1; TRBD2 aligns with 10 central bases. The CDR3: CASSNLLAGRGNEQFF. The bases read TGTGCCAGCAGCAACCTACTAGCGGGACGTGGCAATGAGCAGTTCTTC.